This T cell receptor (beta chain) was sequenced during a study of cytomegalovirus exposure and HLA in healthy donors. Study outcomes and limitations: A cluster of highly shared sequence variants was likely a sequencing artifact. Excluded were some V segments that proved indistinguishable, including TRBV6-2 and TRBV6-3.

CDR1 and CDR2 from the germline V gene are LGHNA and YSLEER. V gave up 1 base and J gave up 7 bases; unmatched junction bases: 10. This CDR3 is 17 amino acids long. 60 Vbeta and 13 Jbeta primers were used in PCR. Assay used: immunoSEQ multiplex PCR; TCRdb lists only in-frame clones, some missing. The sample lists more than 65,000 clones, approximately 80% occurring once. Comments on this clone: No antigen is known for it.

Sample: PBMCs. The receptor was derived from a man aged 40-50 years in good health and CMV-seronegative. This chain links TRBV4-3 with TRBJ1-6; TRBD1 matches at 7 bases. Here the CDR3 DNA reads TGCGCCAGCAGCCAAGTCATTGGAGGGACAGAGAATTCACCCCTCCACTTT. Translated: CASSQVIGGTENSPLHF.